This TCR beta chain was observed in a study of blood T cell repertoires in COVID-19. On the study more broadly: PBMCs, B-cell-depleted T cells, or T cells provided the cDNA or gDNA that made up the material.

Original handling: Amplifying reference gene primers gave estimates of nucleated cell counts. Profiling relied on immunoSEQ multiplex PCR, and the TCRdb table lists in-frame clones only, not all of them. The V and J calls and clone size were taken over from that table, and D and trimming were inferred from the DNA. The data show roughly 81,000 clones, about 91% seen once. Unmatched junction bases numbered 4, after V lost 6 bases and J lost 4 bases. CDR1 MNHEY and CDR2 SVGAGI come from the germline V gene. CDR3 length: 13 residues. This TCR was sampled from a man in his 70s with active or convalescent COVID-19. Sequencing was performed on peripheral blood. The chain combines TRBV6-5 with TRBJ2-3, with TRBD1 matching 7 bases. CDR3 sequence reads: CASRQTGADTQYF. In DNA form, the CDR3 reads TGTGCCAGCAGGCAAACAGGGGCAGATACGCAGTATTTT.